A single sample is the source of the 18 T cell receptor beta chains below, sequenced in a study of radiotherapy plus CTLA-4 blockade in lung cancer. Only in-frame clones appear in the TCRdb table, and some are missing; sequencing was by immunoSEQ multiplex PCR. The sample carries 85,000 to 120,000 clones, more than 75% recorded once. Material: peripheral blood, obtained from a patient treated with radiotherapy plus ipilimumab. The receptors stem from a human donor with non-small cell lung cancer that progressed on radiotherapy plus ipilimumab. Some clones in this sample may be carry-over from other donors' samples.

The chain couples TRBV7-6 to TRBJ2-5; D might be TRBD1 (7 bases). The CDR3 totals 15 residues. The V end was cut by 5 bases, the J end by 2 bases, with 15 bases between. Germline V gene sequence: CDR1 SGHVS, CDR2 FNYEAQ. The CDR3 DNA reads as TGTGCCAGCAGCCGACAGGGTGGAGGGCAAGAGACCCAGTACTTC. This translates into CASSRQGGGQETQYF.

This clone has only a few counts. The V and J genes are TRBV5-4 and TRBJ2-7, with 7 positions matching TRBD1. Per germline, CDR1 SGHNT and CDR2 YYREEE (reference sequence). This CDR3 is 13 amino acids long. Trimming cost V 9 bases and J 5 bases; bases outside gene matches: 11. CDR3 in amino acids: CATKQGSYNEQYF. The CDR3 bases are TGTGCCACCAAACAGGGGTCTTATAACGAGCAGTACTTC.

The gene calls are TRBV29-1 and TRBJ1-5; TRBD1 matches 7 bases. Germline CDR1 SQVTM, CDR2 ANQGSEA. V shed 6 bases, J shed 7 bases, and the junction held 12 bases outside the gene matches. The CDR3 sequence is 14 residues long. CDR3 region: CSVGEQGTEQPQHF. The CDR3 region has the DNA TGCAGCGTCGGAGAACAGGGGACGGAACAGCCCCAGCATTTT. The whole variable domain, remainder taken from reference TRBV29-1 and TRBJ1-5, is SAVISQKPSRDICQRGTSLTIQCQVDSQVTMMFWYRQQPGQSLTLIATANQGSEATYESGFVIDKFPISRPNLTFSTLTVSNMSPEDSSIYLCSVGEQGTEQPQHFGDGTRLSIL.

This clone was recorded once. The rearrangement uses TRBV5-1 and TRBJ2-3, with 10 bases fitting TRBD2. V trimming: 0 bases; J trimming: 7 bases; junction bases outside the gene matches: 8. Germline CDR1 is SGHRS and CDR2 is YFSETQ. CDR3 length: 16 amino acids. Here the CDR3 reads CASSLVLAGSANTQYF. CDR3 in DNA: TGCGCCAGCAGCTTGGTACTAGCGGGGTCCGCGAATACGCAGTATTTT.

The chain couples TRBV27 to TRBJ2-5; 11 positions agree with TRBD2. This CDR3 contains 16 residues. Germline lookup yields CDR1 MNHEY and CDR2 SMNVEV (reference sequence). Trimming removed 2 bases from V and 4 bases from J; junction bases left unmatched: 6. The CDR3 reads CASSLSPSGGLETQYF. Written as DNA, the CDR3 is TGTGCCAGCAGTTTAAGCCCTAGCGGGGGGCTAGAGACCCAGTACTTC.

The rearrangement links TRBV27 to TRBJ2-6; no definite D call. This CDR3 is 13 amino acids long. Germline CDR1 MNHEY, CDR2 SMNVEV (reference sequence). The ends were cut back, 7 bases at V and 0 bases at J, with 4 bases in the middle. The DNA of the CDR3 is TGTGCCAGCACCTTCTCTGGGGCCAACGTCCTGACTTTC. Protein sequence: CASTFSGANVLTF.

There are a few counts of this clone. The chain couples TRBV4-1 to TRBJ1-2; no clear D. V lost 0 bases, J lost 2 bases, and 7 bases lay in between. The CDR3 consists of 14 residues. Looked up from germline, CDR1 is MGHRA and CDR2 is YSYEKL. The CDR3 reads CASSQDPINYGYTF. The DNA for the CDR3 is TGCGCCAGCAGCCAAGACCCTATAAACTATGGCTACACCTTC.

The V gene is TRBV2, the J gene TRBJ1-4; no reliable D call. Germline CDR1 SNHLY, CDR2 FYNNEI. V shed 6 bases and J shed 4 bases, with 12 bases lying between them. The CDR3 sequence is 14 residues long. The chain's CDR3 is CASSTAWVNEKLFF. DNA for the CDR3: TGTGCCAGCAGCACGGCCTGGGTTAATGAAAAACTGTTTTTT.

This chain connects TRBV6-5 to TRBJ1-4; perhaps TRBD1 as D (5 bases). The V gene's germline CDR1 is MNHEY and CDR2 SVGAGI. The CDR3 consists of 15 residues. The V end was cut by 6 bases, the J end by 8 bases, with 19 bases between. The CDR3 loop reads CASSPQRGENEKLFF. CDR3 coding DNA: TGTGCCAGCAGCCCTCAGCGGGGGGAGAACGAAAAACTGTTTTTT.

V and J are TRBV2 and TRBJ1-2, with 8 bases fitting TRBD1. The CDR3 is made up of 15 amino acids. The V and J ends lost 0 bases and 8 bases, in that order; junction bases with no gene match: 8. CDR1 is SNHLY and CDR2 is FYNNEI in the germline V gene. The CDR3 sequence is CASSEATGELRGYTF. DNA of the CDR3: TGTGCCAGCAGTGAAGCGACAGGGGAGTTGCGGGGCTACACCTTC.

The chain couples TRBV11-3 to TRBJ2-1; 8 nucleotides line up with TRBD1. After removal of 3 bases from V and 9 bases from J, the junction contained 4 bases not matched to a gene. The germline V gene has CDR1 SGHNT and CDR2 YENEEA. The CDR3 covers 13 residues. CDR3: CASSLDRVGEQFF. The CDR3, as DNA: TGTGCCAGCAGCTTGGACAGGGTCGGTGAGCAGTTCTTC. Variable domain in full (rest from reference TRBV11-3 and TRBJ2-1): EAGVVQSPRYKIIEKKQPVAFWCNPISGHNTLYWYLQNLGQGPELLIRYENEEAVDDSQLPKDRFSAERLKGVDSTLKIQPAELGDSAVYLCASSLDRVGEQFFGPGTRLTVL.

This chain uses TRBV11-3 with TRBJ2-7; D unclear. In germline, CDR1 is SGHNT, CDR2 YENEEA. Deletions cut 6 bases from V and 7 bases from J, with 10 bases between. This CDR3 contains 11 residues. The CDR3: CASRFVEEQYF. CDR3 nucleotide sequence: TGTGCCAGCAGGTTCGTTGAGGAGCAGTACTTC.

The chain links TRBV5-1 to TRBJ2-7, with TRBD1 identical over 7 bases. The CDR3 is 13 residues long. The germline gives CDR1 SGHRS, CDR2 YFSETQ. Trimming removed 4 bases from V and 7 bases from J; junction bases left unmatched: 8. CDR3: CASSLGQAGEQYF. In DNA form, the CDR3 reads TGCGCCAGCAGCCTAGGACAGGCTGGAGAGCAGTACTTC.

The V gene is TRBV4-3, the J gene TRBJ1-2, with 7 bases that match TRBD1. CDR3 size: 15 residues. Germline assignment: CDR1 LGHNA and CDR2 YSLEER. V gave up 4 bases and J gave up 0 bases; unmatched junction bases: 5. CDR3 DNA: TGCGCCAGCAGCCCCAGGGGGACAGCTAACTATGGCTACACCTTC. Translated, it gives CASSPRGTANYGYTF.

The chain is built from TRBV6-1 and TRBJ1-2, with a weak D call TRBD1 (5 bases). Germline loops: CDR1 MNHNS, CDR2 SASEGT. V dropped 2 bases and J dropped 1 base, with 11 bases sitting between them. The length of the CDR3 is 15 residues. The CDR3 DNA reads as TGTGCCAGCAGTGAAAGGACGGGACTTAACTATGGCTACACCTTC. Encoded protein: CASSERTGLNYGYTF.

The gene calls are TRBV20-1 and TRBJ2-1; tentatively, D is TRBD2 (6 bases). Germline lookup yields CDR1 DFQATT and CDR2 SNEGSKA (reference sequence). This CDR3 has 11 residues. V dropped 8 bases and J dropped 6 bases, with 11 bases sitting between them. As DNA, the CDR3 is TGCAGTCTACTAGCAGTCAATGAGCAGTTCTTC. Translation gives CSLLAVNEQFF.

The chain employs TRBV29-1 and TRBJ1-2; no firm D call. Germline-derived CDR1 and CDR2 are SQVTM and ANQGSEA. This CDR3 comprises 12 residues. The V end was cut by 5 bases, the J end by 8 bases, with 15 bases between. This CDR3 is CSVRALQGGYTF. CDR3 in DNA: TGCAGCGTTAGGGCCCTACAAGGGGGCTACACCTTC.

This clone has a handful of counts. The rearrangement links TRBV11-2 to TRBJ1-4, with 7 bases aligning to TRBD1. Trimming took 8 bases from V and 4 from J; bases not matched to a gene: 7. CDR1 is SGHAT, CDR2 FQNNGV, per germline. This CDR3 spans 14 amino acids. Written as DNA, the CDR3 is TGTGCCAGCGGCAAGACAGGGTTTAATGAAAAACTGTTTTTT. Its translation: CASGKTGFNEKLFF.